The 5 T cell receptor beta chains below all came from one sample that was sequenced in a study of Ad26.COV2.S vaccination and SARS-CoV-2 variants. Described treatment: around 19 received Ad26.COV2.S at low or high dose, single or two shots; 5 received placebo; per-sample allocation not given. Collection of samples fell on day 63 after the first vaccine or placebo injection. Data came from immunoSEQ multiplex PCR; TCRdb stores just in-frame clones and leaves some out. Here the sample spans some 290,000 clones, 85% to 90% being singletons. Sequenced here: peripheral blood, sampled in a trial of Ad26.COV2.S vaccine versus placebo. The receptors were gathered from a person between 18 and 60 years old who received the Ad26.COV2.S COVID-19 vaccine or a placebo.

The gene calls are TRBV5-5 and TRBJ1-5; 7 bases are a match to TRBD1. The CDR3 totals 15 residues. Germline V gene sequence: CDR1 SGHKS, CDR2 YYEKEE (reference sequence). Trimming took 1 base from V and 3 from J; bases not matched to a gene: 4. The CDR3 region is CASSLWDSPNQPQHF. As DNA, the CDR3 is TGTGCCAGCAGCTTGTGGGACAGTCCCAATCAGCCCCAGCATTTT.

The chain uses TRBV5-1 and TRBJ1-6, with D unclear. This CDR3 has 15 amino acids. Between the trimmed V and J ends, which lost 5 bases and 9 bases, there was a span of 18 bases. The germline gives CDR1 SGHRS, CDR2 YFSETQ. The CDR3 DNA follows: TGCGCCAGCAGACTACAGCTCGGTGACCTTTCACCCCTCCACTTT. Translating it yields CASRLQLGDLSPLHF.

The CDR3 DNA reads TGTGCCACTACAGACAGGGTCGAAAAGCTGTTTTTT. This sequence encodes CATTDRVEKLFF. The chain recombines TRBV6-6 with TRBJ2-2, with 7 bases aligning to TRBD1. Germline values: CDR1 MNHNY, CDR2 SVGAGI (reference sequence). The trim removed 10 bases at V and 12 bases at J, leaving 11 bases unmatched. This CDR3 contains 12 residues.

V is TRBV6-2 or TRBV6-3 and J is TRBJ2-3; D gene uncertain. This CDR3 is 11 amino acids long. Trimming shortened V by 5 bases and J by 2 bases, and 2 bases separated the two germline ends. CDR1 and CDR2 from the germline V gene are MNHEY and SVGEGT. CDR3 nucleotide sequence: TGTGCCAGCAGTCACACAGATACGCAGTATTTT. Its protein is CASSHTDTQYF.

The chain carries TRBV7-2 and TRBJ2-3; 8 bases line up with TRBD2. V lost 7 bases and J lost 11; bases outside the gene matches: 14. CDR3 length: 14 residues. CDR1 is SGHTA and CDR2 is FQGNSA in the germline V gene. CDR3 sequence reads: CASKRPGGPVGQYF. CDR3 in DNA: TGTGCCAGCAAACGGCCGGGGGGGCCGGTGGGGCAGTATTTT.